Sequencing of this T cell receptor (beta chain) was carried out in a study of shared clonotypes between healthy human individuals. The study drew all its donors from Caucasian adults living in Nashville, Tennessee. V was trimmed by 1 base and J by 1 base, leaving 9 bases between them. Germline V gene data show CDR1 as LGHNA and CDR2 as YNFKEQ. The CDR3 contains 15 residues. Assay used: immunoSEQ multiplex PCR; TCRdb lists only in-frame clones, some missing. The sample gives about 2.3 million clones, 80% to 95% of which show up once; about 0.39% is in the top ten. The receptor was isolated from a man aged 18-30 years in good health. Some clones in this sample may be carry-over from other donors' samples. The sequenced material came from naive CD4+ T cells from PBMCs. Specified subset: CD45RA+ positively selected. This rearrangement joins TRBV4-2 to TRBJ2-3; D gene ambiguous. CDR3 region: CASSQAESGTDTQYF. In nucleotides, the CDR3 is TGTGCCAGCAGCCAAGCTGAGAGTGGCACAGATACGCAGTATTTT.